This entry concerns a single T cell receptor (beta chain). Profiled with immunoSEQ multiplex PCR; TCRdb holds only in-frame clones, not every one. The table shows some 68,000 clones, with around 83% occurring only once. This record comes from a study of OX40 agonist ivuxolimab in advanced cancers. Looking at the study overall: Ivuxolimab, an agonist antibody against OX40 (CD134), was given to patients. Patients assigned to dose escalation were diagnosed with hepatocellular carcinoma, melanoma, renal cell or head and neck cancer. Prior therapy, whether anti-PD-1, anti-PD-L1 or anti-CTLA-4, was allowed, and roughly 41% had some. Partial responses occurred in three patients (one hepatocellular carcinoma, two cutaneous melanoma).

The sample was CD4+ or CD8+ T cells sorted from blood, taken in a trial of the OX40 agonist ivuxolimab. This sequence was found in an adult with an advanced solid tumor such as melanoma, head and neck, liver or kidney cancer.

The CDR3 region is CASSTTYEQYF. CDR3 coding DNA: TGTGCCAGCAGCACAACCTACGAGCAGTACTTC. The V and J genes are TRBV7-2 and TRBJ2-7, with no clear D. This CDR3 is built from 11 residues. Between the trimmed V and J ends, which lost 5 bases and 2 bases, there was a span of 4 bases. CDR1 is SGHTA, CDR2 FQGNSA, per germline.